The sequence of this T cell receptor (beta chain) was determined in a study of cytomegalovirus exposure and HLA in healthy donors. Study findings and constraints: Immune exposure was documented only through CMV serostatus. A later analysis reportedly found fewer N-insertions in an Asian-associated ancestry cluster than the roughly 670-donor mean.

This CDR3 has 16 amino acids. Germline lookup yields CDR1 SGHAT and CDR2 FQNNGV. The V gene end was trimmed by 5 bases and the J gene end by 2 bases; junction bases not matched to a gene: 8. Primers included in the PCR were 60 Vbeta and 13 Jbeta primers. Generated by immunoSEQ multiplex PCR, the TCRdb table keeps only in-frame clones and is missing some. The repertoire consists of fewer than 200,000 clones, with about 82% occurring once and the leading ten covering less than 0.9%. Comment on this clone: What it recognizes is unknown.

The clonotype was recovered from a female donor in good health and CMV-seronegative. The sample taken for sequencing was PBMCs. V is TRBV11-2 and J is TRBJ2-2, with 7 bases fitting TRBD2. The CDR3 reads CASSTSQRGNTGELFF. CDR3 DNA sequence: TGTGCCAGCAGCACCTCCCAGCGGGGCAACACCGGGGAGCTGTTTTTT.